This T cell receptor beta chain originates from a study of blood T cell repertoires in COVID-19. Background on the study: COVID-19 samples collected from the United States, Italy and Spain covered acute and convalescent phases.

The length of the CDR3 is 16 residues. Germline loops: CDR1 MDHEN, CDR2 SYDVKM. V was pared by 4 bases and J by 0 bases, with 5 bases of the junction left unmatched. Measured with immunoSEQ multiplex PCR; TCRdb has only the in-frame clones, and not every one. The repertoire holds 160,000 or so clones, around 80% seen once, with under 0.75% in the top ten. Sequencing was carried out using peripheral blood. This chain connects TRBV28 to TRBJ1-1, with 10 bases aligning to TRBD1. The receptor was isolated from a man between 60 and 75 years old with acute or convalescent COVID-19. The CDR3: CASSWDRGSLNTEAFF. The CDR3 bases are TGTGCCAGCAGTTGGGACAGGGGTTCTCTGAACACTGAAGCTTTCTTT.